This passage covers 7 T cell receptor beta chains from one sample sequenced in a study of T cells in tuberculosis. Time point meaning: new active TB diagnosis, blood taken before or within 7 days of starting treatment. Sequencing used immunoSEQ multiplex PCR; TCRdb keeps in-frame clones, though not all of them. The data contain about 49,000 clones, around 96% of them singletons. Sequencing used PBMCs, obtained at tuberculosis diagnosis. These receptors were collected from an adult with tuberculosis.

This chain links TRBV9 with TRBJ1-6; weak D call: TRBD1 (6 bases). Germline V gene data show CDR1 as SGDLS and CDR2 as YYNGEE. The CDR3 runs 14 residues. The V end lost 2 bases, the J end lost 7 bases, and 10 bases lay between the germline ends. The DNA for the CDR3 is TGTGCCAGCAGCGTCGGGACATTGAATTCACCCCTCCACTTT. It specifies CASSVGTLNSPLHF.

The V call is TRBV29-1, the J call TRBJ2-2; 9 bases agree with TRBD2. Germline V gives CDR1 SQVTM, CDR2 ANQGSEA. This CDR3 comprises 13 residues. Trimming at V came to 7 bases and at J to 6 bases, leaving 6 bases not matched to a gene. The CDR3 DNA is TGCAGCGCCACTATAGCGGGAGCCGGGGAGCTGTTTTTT. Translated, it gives CSATIAGAGELFF.

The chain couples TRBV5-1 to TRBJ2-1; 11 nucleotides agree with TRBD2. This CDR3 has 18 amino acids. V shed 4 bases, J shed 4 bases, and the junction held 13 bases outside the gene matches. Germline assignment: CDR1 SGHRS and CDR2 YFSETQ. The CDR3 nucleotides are TGCGCCAGCAGCCCTATGACTAGCGGGGTGTTTCAGTACAATGAGCAGTTCTTC. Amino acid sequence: CASSPMTSGVFQYNEQFF. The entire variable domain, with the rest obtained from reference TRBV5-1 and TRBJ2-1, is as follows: KAGVTQTPRYLIKTRGQQVTLSCSPISGHRSVSWYQQTPGQGLQFLFEYFSETQRNKGNFPGRFSGRQFSNSRSEMNVSTLELGDSALYLCASSPMTSGVFQYNEQFFGPGTRLTVL.

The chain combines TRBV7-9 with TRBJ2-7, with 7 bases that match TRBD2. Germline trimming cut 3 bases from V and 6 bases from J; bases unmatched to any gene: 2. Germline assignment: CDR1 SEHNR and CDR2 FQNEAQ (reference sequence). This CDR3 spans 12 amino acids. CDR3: CASSFWTSEQYF. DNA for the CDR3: TGTGCCAGCAGCTTTTGGACTAGCGAGCAGTACTTC.

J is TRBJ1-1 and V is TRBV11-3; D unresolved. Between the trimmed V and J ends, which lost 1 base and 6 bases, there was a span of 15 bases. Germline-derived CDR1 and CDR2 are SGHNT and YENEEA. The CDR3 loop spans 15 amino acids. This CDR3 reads CASSLAKAIVPEAFF. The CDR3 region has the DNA TGTGCCAGCAGCTTAGCCAAAGCTATTGTTCCTGAAGCTTTCTTT.

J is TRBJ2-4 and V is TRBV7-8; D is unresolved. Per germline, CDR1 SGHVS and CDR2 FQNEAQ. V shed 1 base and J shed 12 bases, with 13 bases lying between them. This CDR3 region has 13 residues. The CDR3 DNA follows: TGTGCCAGCAGCTTAGGGGTGGAGCAGACTCAGTACTTC. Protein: CASSLGVEQTQYF.

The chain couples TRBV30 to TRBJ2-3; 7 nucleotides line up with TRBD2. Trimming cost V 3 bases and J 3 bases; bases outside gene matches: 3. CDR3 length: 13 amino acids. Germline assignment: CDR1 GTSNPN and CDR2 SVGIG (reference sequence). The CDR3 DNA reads TGTGCCTGGAGGTACGGGAGGACAGATACGCAGTATTTT. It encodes CAWRYGRTDTQYF. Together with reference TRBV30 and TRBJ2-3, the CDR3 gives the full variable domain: SQTIHQWPATLVQPVGSPLSLECTVEGTSNPNLYWYRQAAGRGLQLLFYSVGIGQISSEVPQNLSASRPQDRQFILSSKKLLLSDSGFYLCAWRYGRTDTQYFGPGTRLTVL.